The sequence of this T cell receptor beta chain was determined in a study of CXCR3-negative and CXCR3-positive naive CD8 T cells. In regard to this clonotype: Its antigen is not known.

The method, 5' RACE with UMI labels, was used to prepare the TRB cDNA libraries. TCRdb re-called the 5' RACE reads and catalogs CDR3 proteins one per entry, DNA excluded. The sample table includes 150,000 or so distinct CDR3 sequences. Points from the study as a whole: Whereas both naive subsets had comparably high diversity, memory CD8+ cells had much lower diversity.

The specimen was naive CXCR3- CD8+ T cells from blood. Documented subset: CD45RO-CCR7+CD27+CD95- naive CD8+ T cells lacking CXCR3 (TNR3-). The origin of this receptor is a human donor in good health. Some clones in this sample may be carry-over from other donors' samples.

The CDR3 protein is CASTFPGEETQYF. The J gene is TRBJ2-5, the V gene TRBV12-3 or TRBV12-4; TCRdb's D call, TRBD1, is unchecked because there is no DNA. The CDR3 spans 13 residues.